Shown below are 23 T cell receptor beta chains from a single sample sequenced in a study of blood T cell repertoires in COVID-19. Sequencing was performed with immunoSEQ multiplex PCR; in TCRdb, only in-frame clones are kept and a portion is missing. The sample includes 250,000 to 350,000 clones, roughly nine tenths of them seen just once. Sequencing was carried out using peripheral blood. The receptor source for this set is a woman between 35 and 50 years old who had recovered from COVID-19.

The rearrangement uses TRBV27 and TRBJ2-3; D may be TRBD2 (6 bases). V was cut by 4 bases and J by 5 bases, with 16 bases left in between. Germline V gene lookup returns CDR1 MNHEY and CDR2 SMNVEV (reference sequence). The CDR3 runs to 15 residues. In DNA form, the CDR3 reads TGTGCCAGCAGTTCCCTGGCGGGATCGGGAGATACGCAGTATTTT. This codes for CASSSLAGSGDTQYF.

J is TRBJ2-2 and V is TRBV13; TRBD2 might be the D (6 bases). With 4 bases removed from V and 4 bases from J, the gap between germline ends came to 13 bases. CDR1 PRHDT and CDR2 FYEKMQ come from the germline V gene (reference sequence). The CDR3 totals 15 residues. CDR3 region: CASSSGTLGTGELFF. CDR3 bases: TGTGCCAGCAGCTCGGGGACTCTGGGCACCGGGGAGCTGTTTTTT.

The rearrangement links TRBV3-1 (or the pseudogene TRBV3-2) to TRBJ1-1, with D possibly being TRBD1 (5 bases). The CDR3 contains 13 residues. The V end was cut by 3 bases, the J end by 8 bases, with 13 bases between. CDR1 and CDR2 (germline): LGHDT, YNNKEL (reference sequence). The CDR3 nucleotides are TGTGCCAGCAGCCAGATAGCGGGGGGGGAAGCTTTCTTT. Translated, it gives CASSQIAGGEAFF.

The chain is built from TRBV24-1 and TRBJ2-1, with 8 bases identical to TRBD1. The germline V gene has CDR1 KGHDR and CDR2 SFDVKD. The length of the CDR3 is 14 residues. V lost 4 bases and J lost 6; bases outside the gene matches: 4. The CDR3 sequence: CATSDLDRANEQFF. The CDR3 nucleotides are TGTGCCACCAGTGACCTGGACAGGGCCAATGAGCAGTTCTTC.

The chain links TRBV4-1 to TRBJ1-5, with D maybe TRBD1 (6 bases). This CDR3 region has 15 residues. Germline lookup yields CDR1 MGHRA and CDR2 YSYEKL. Between the trimmed V and J ends, which lost 0 bases and 3 bases, there was a span of 9 bases. CDR3 loop: CASSQEGAANQPQHF. The DNA for the CDR3 is TGCGCCAGCAGCCAAGAGGGGGCAGCCAATCAGCCCCAGCATTTT.

The chain is built from TRBV29-1 and TRBJ2-7, with a possible D match to TRBD2 (7 bases). Trimming pared 0 bases from V and 3 bases from J, leaving 21 bases between. This CDR3 has 17 residues. Germline values: CDR1 SQVTM, CDR2 ANQGSEA. In DNA form, the CDR3 reads TGCAGCGTTGAAGAGACAGGCCCGACTAGCTTGCTCTACGAGCAGTACTTC. The encoded protein is CSVEETGPTSLLYEQYF.

The rearrangement joins TRBV10-2 to TRBJ1-2, with no clear D. The V end was cut by 3 bases, the J end by 8 bases, with 7 bases between. The CDR3 totals 11 residues. The V gene's germline CDR1 is WSHSY and CDR2 SAAADI. This chain's CDR3 is CASSEGDGYTF. DNA for the CDR3: TGCGCCAGCAGTGAAGGAGACGGCTACACCTTC.

V gene TRBV9 combines with J gene TRBJ2-2; 7 bases are a match to TRBD2. The V and J ends lost 5 bases and 4 bases, in that order; junction bases with no gene match: 11. Germline CDR1 and CDR2: SGDLS and YYNGEE. This CDR3 has 16 residues. The CDR3 loop is CASSQGGRVSTGELFF. The CDR3 DNA reads TGTGCCAGCAGTCAGGGCGGGAGAGTGAGCACCGGGGAGCTGTTTTTT.

The chain employs TRBV21-1 and TRBJ2-1; the listed D gene, TRBD2, was not tested against the DNA. TRBV21-1 is noted as a pseudogene. This CDR3 contains 16 residues. Written as DNA, the CDR3 is TGTGCCAGCAGCAAAGCGCGGCTAGCGGGAGGGAATGAGCAGTTCTTC. Translating gives CASSKARLAGGNEQFF.

The rearrangement links TRBV27 to TRBJ2-7, with 8 bases fitting TRBD1. Trimming took 8 bases from V and 5 from J; bases not matched to a gene: 14. Germline V gene sequence: CDR1 MNHEY, CDR2 SMNVEV (reference sequence). The CDR3 totals 15 residues. CDR3 residues: CASGIRGPGTHEQYF. CDR3 nucleotides: TGTGCCAGCGGCATCAGGGGGCCCGGGACCCACGAGCAGTACTTC.

V gene TRBV19 combines with J gene TRBJ2-3; TRBD1 matches at 8 bases. The V and J ends lost 5 bases and 2 bases, in that order; junction bases with no gene match: 3. The germline gives CDR1 LNHDA, CDR2 SQIVND (reference sequence). The CDR3 has 14 residues. The CDR3 is CASSVDRATDTQYF. The CDR3, as DNA: TGTGCCAGTAGTGTGGACAGGGCCACAGATACGCAGTATTTT.

J is TRBJ2-1 and V is TRBV4-1; the match to TRBD2 covers 9 bases. Germline assignment: CDR1 MGHRA and CDR2 YSYEKL. This CDR3 region has 14 residues. The J segment lost 7 bases and the V segment lost 3 bases, leaving 4 bases of the junction unmatched. The CDR3 DNA follows: TGCGCCAGCAGCCAGAACCTAGCGGGGAATGAGCAGTTCTTC. This sequence encodes CASSQNLAGNEQFF.

This chain joins TRBV10-3 and TRBJ2-1, with a tentative D call TRBD1 (6 bases). Deletions cut 4 bases from V and 2 bases from J, with 15 bases between. Germline V gene data show CDR1 as ENHRY and CDR2 as SYGVKD. This CDR3 is 16 amino acids long. DNA of the CDR3: TGTGCCATCAGTGCGCCCGGACAGCTAACCTACAATGAGCAGTTCTTC. Protein sequence: CAISAPGQLTYNEQFF.

This chain connects TRBV19 to TRBJ2-2; 9 nucleotides line up with TRBD2. V shed 4 bases, J shed 5 bases, and the junction held 5 bases outside the gene matches. Looked up from germline, CDR1 is LNHDA and CDR2 is SQIVND (reference sequence). The CDR3 loop spans 15 amino acids. CDR3 sequence: CASSTTSGGTGELFF. Here the CDR3 DNA reads TGTGCCAGTAGTACGACTAGCGGCGGGACCGGGGAGCTGTTTTTT.

The chain has TRBV27 and TRBJ1-4; no clear D. This CDR3 has 14 residues. V lost 5 bases and J 8 bases, leaving 15 bases between the germline ends. The germline gives CDR1 MNHEY, CDR2 SMNVEV (reference sequence). In DNA, the CDR3 is TGTGCCAGCAGTCCAGTGGGAGTAATGGAAAAACTGTTTTTT. Amino acids: CASSPVGVMEKLFF.

The V gene is TRBV7-8, the J gene TRBJ2-2; tentative D call: TRBD1 (5 bases). V was shortened by 2 bases and J by 0 bases, with 16 bases between the two germline ends. This CDR3 is 18 amino acids long. Germline CDR1 is SGHVS and CDR2 is FQNEAQ. CDR3 loop: CASSLYPRQHANTGELFF. CDR3 coding DNA: TGTGCCAGCAGCTTATACCCCAGACAGCACGCGAACACCGGGGAGCTGTTTTTT.

CDR3 in amino acids: CASSIGSGTEAFF. The CDR3 region has the DNA TGTGCCAGCAGCATAGGTTCAGGGACTGAAGCTTTCTTT. V usage is TRBV7-9 and J usage is TRBJ1-1; a possible D gene is TRBD1 (5 bases). The CDR3 is made up of 13 amino acids. The ends were cut back, 5 bases at V and 5 bases at J, with 12 bases in the middle. Germline V gives CDR1 SEHNR, CDR2 FQNEAQ (reference sequence).

CDR3 bases: TGTGCCAGCTCCCAGGGGGACATAGACGGAGCTTTCTTT. This encodes CASSQGDIDGAFF. The V and J genes are TRBV28 and TRBJ1-1; 7 nucleotides align to TRBD1. This CDR3 spans 13 amino acids. V gave up 8 bases and J gave up 10 bases; unmatched junction bases: 13. Per germline, CDR1 MDHEN and CDR2 SYDVKM.

The chain is built from TRBV4-2 and TRBJ1-5; D is possibly TRBD1 (6 bases). In germline, CDR1 is LGHNA, CDR2 YNFKEQ. V was cut by 0 bases and J by 8 bases, with 14 bases left in between. This CDR3 is 15 amino acids long. This CDR3 reads CASSQDRGGVEPQHF. CDR3 nucleotide sequence: TGTGCCAGCAGCCAAGATCGGGGGGGCGTAGAGCCCCAGCATTTT.

The V and J genes are TRBV6-5 and TRBJ1-1; no clear D. The V end was cut by 8 bases, the J end by 4 bases, with 17 bases between. The CDR3 runs 14 residues. Germline V gene data show CDR1 as MNHEY and CDR2 as SVGAGI. The DNA of the CDR3 is TGTGCCAGCGGGCGGGGATACGAGGGCACTGAAGCTTTCTTT. It yields the protein CASGRGYEGTEAFF.

The genes are TRBV12-3 or TRBV12-4 and TRBJ1-1; D perhaps matches TRBD1 (6 bases). The V end was cut by 6 bases, the J end by 4 bases, with 12 bases between. This CDR3 spans 13 amino acids. The CDR3 DNA follows: TGTGCCAGCAGGATACAGGGAGCCACTGAAGCTTTCTTT. This sequence encodes CASRIQGATEAFF.

The genes are TRBV5-1 and TRBJ2-6, with a possible D match to TRBD2 (5 bases). Germline V CDR1 and CDR2: SGHRS, YFSETQ. CDR3 length: 16 amino acids. The ends were cut back, 5 bases at V and 0 bases at J, with 12 bases in the middle. CDR3 DNA: TGCGCCAGCAGTCTCCCGAGGGACTCTGGGGCCAACGTCCTGACTTTC. This sequence encodes CASSLPRDSGANVLTF.

A single count supports this clone. The V and J genes are TRBV19 and TRBJ1-5; no definite D call. Germline CDR1 reads LNHDA; CDR2 reads SQIVND (reference sequence). This CDR3 is built from 16 residues. Trimming took off 3 bases at V and 0 bases at J, with 12 bases between the two ends. This CDR3 is CASSIEAGVSNQPQHF. As DNA, the CDR3 is TGTGCCAGTAGTATCGAAGCCGGAGTTAGCAATCAGCCCCAGCATTTT. The whole variable domain, remainder taken from reference TRBV19 and TRBJ1-5, is DGGITQSPKYLFRKEGQNVTLSCEQNLNHDAMYWYRQDPGQGLRLIYYSQIVNDFQKGDIAEGYSVSREKKESFPLTVTSAQKNPTAFYLCASSIEAGVSNQPQHFGDGTRLSIL.